This entry lists 32 T cell receptor beta chains sequenced from one sample in a study of T cell responses to AZD1222 COVID-19 vaccine. Clones were sequenced by immunoSEQ multiplex PCR, and TCRdb holds only the in-frame ones, with some missing. The sample includes over 150,000 clones, approximately 95% seen only once; the top ten take 0.95% to 1.3%. The input for sequencing was peripheral blood, taken 28 days after the second dose of the MenACWY control vaccine. The receptor source for this set is an adult who received the MenACWY meningococcal vaccine as a control.

J is TRBJ1-1 and V is TRBV5-1; maybe TRBD1 (5 bases). Trimming removed 1 base at V and 4 bases at J, with 8 bases between. Germline CDR1 reads SGHRS; CDR2 reads YFSETQ. The CDR3 contains 13 residues. Here the CDR3 reads CASSLRGITEAFF. The CDR3 DNA follows: TGCGCCAGCAGCTTGAGGGGTATCACTGAAGCTTTCTTT.

This sequence joins TRBV6-5 and TRBJ1-3, with D perhaps matching TRBD1 (6 bases). Germline assignment: CDR1 MNHEY and CDR2 SVGAGI. V was pared by 0 bases and J by 4 bases, with 10 bases between. The length of the CDR3 is 15 residues. The CDR3 DNA sequence: TGTGCCAGCAGTTACTCGGGGGCTCCCGGAAACACCATATATTTT. It yields the protein CASSYSGAPGNTIYF.

The rearrangement joins TRBV19 to TRBJ2-5, with a possible D match to TRBD2 (6 bases). V was cut by 8 bases and J by 4 bases, with 11 bases left in between. The CDR3 length is 12 residues. In germline, CDR1 is LNHDA, CDR2 SQIVND (reference sequence). CDR3 nucleotides: TGTGCCAGTTCCCAGCGGGCAGAGACCCAGTACTTC. This codes for CASSQRAETQYF.

The J gene is TRBJ1-1, the V gene TRBV3-1 (or the pseudogene TRBV3-2), with D possibly matching TRBD1 (5 bases). Germline values: CDR1 LGHDT, CDR2 YNNKEL (reference sequence). Between the trimmed V and J ends, which lost 2 bases and 4 bases, there was a span of 8 bases. This CDR3 has 13 residues. This CDR3 reads CASSQRGITEAFF. The CDR3 DNA follows: TGTGCCAGCAGCCAAAGGGGTATCACTGAAGCTTTCTTT.

This chain uses TRBV5-6 with TRBJ1-6, with D possibly being TRBD1 (6 bases). V was pared by 3 bases and J by 4 bases, with 20 bases between. Germline V gives CDR1 SGHDT, CDR2 YYEEEE. This CDR3 spans 18 amino acids. The DNA of the CDR3 is TGTGCCAGCAGCTCTTTGACAGGTTCGAATTCATATAATTCACCCCTCCACTTT. It specifies CASSSLTGSNSYNSPLHF. The full variable domain, its missing parts supplied by reference TRBV5-6 and TRBJ1-6, is DAGVTQSPTHLIKTRGQQVTLRCSPKSGHDTVSWYQQALGQGPQFIFQYYEEEERQRGNFPDRFSGHQFPNYSSELNVNALLLGDSALYLCASSSLTGSNSYNSPLHFGNGTRLTVT.

The chain joins TRBV7-3 to TRBJ2-1; no clear D. This CDR3 region has 12 residues. V was cut by 2 bases and J by 6 bases, with 5 bases left in between. Germline CDR1 is SGHTA and CDR2 is FQGTGA. The CDR3 sequence is CASSLGFNEQFF. The DNA for the CDR3 is TGTGCCAGCAGCTTAGGTTTCAATGAGCAGTTCTTC.

This rearrangement joins TRBV10-2 to TRBJ1-2; D not certain. This CDR3 is 13 amino acids long. V was trimmed by 2 bases and J by 0 bases, leaving 4 bases between them. Germline CDR1 reads WSHSY; CDR2 reads SAAADI. CDR3 in amino acids: CASSEGANYGYTF. DNA of the CDR3: TGCGCCAGCAGTGAGGGCGCTAACTATGGCTACACCTTC.

In its sample, this clone was seen once. The chain uses TRBV18 and TRBJ2-2, with 8 bases aligning to TRBD1. Germline V lookup: CDR1 KGHSH, CDR2 LQKENI. The CDR3 is made up of 15 amino acids. V lost 6 bases and J lost 4; bases outside the gene matches: 7. The CDR3 spells CASSVGQVFTGELFF. The CDR3 DNA is TGTGCCAGCTCCGTGGGACAGGTTTTCACCGGGGAGCTGTTTTTT.

This sequence joins TRBV11-2 and TRBJ1-1; D not resolved. Germline loops: CDR1 SGHAT, CDR2 FQNNGV. CDR3 size: 16 residues. V lost 5 bases and J 2 bases, leaving 18 bases between the germline ends. The CDR3 sequence is CASSPRTYSRNTEAFF. The CDR3 DNA reads as TGTGCCAGCAGCCCCCGGACGTACTCACGAAACACTGAAGCTTTCTTT.

The V and J genes are TRBV30 and TRBJ2-6, with D possibly TRBD1 on 5 matching bases. The germline gives CDR1 GTSNPN, CDR2 SVGIG (reference sequence). The CDR3 totals 14 residues. Trimming cost V 3 bases and J 2 bases, with 8 bases left between them. CDR3 loop: CAWSSGPGANVLTF. DNA for the CDR3: TGTGCCTGGAGCTCAGGGCCTGGGGCCAACGTCCTGACTTTC.

The chain carries TRBV7-2 and TRBJ2-2, with 8 positions matching TRBD2. Germline V gives CDR1 SGHTA, CDR2 FQGNSA. V shed 1 base, J shed 7 bases, and the junction held 14 bases outside the gene matches. CDR3 size: 18 residues. CDR3 loop: CASSLEDPAGAPSGELFF. The CDR3, as DNA: TGTGCCAGCAGCTTAGAGGATCCAGCGGGGGCCCCCAGCGGGGAGCTGTTTTTT.

This clone came up once. The chain links TRBV7-9 to TRBJ1-4; D remains ambiguous. CDR3 length equals 12 residues. Germline V gives CDR1 SEHNR, CDR2 FQNEAQ (reference sequence). V lost 1 base, J lost 8 bases, and 5 bases lay in between. CDR3 amino acids: CASSLGREKLFF. CDR3 in DNA: TGTGCCAGCAGCTTAGGTCGGGAAAAACTGTTTTTT.

The CDR3 region is CASSSLSSSGNTIYF. CDR3 in DNA: TGCGCCAGCAGCTCGCTTAGTAGCTCTGGAAACACCATATATTTT. The chain joins TRBV5-1 to TRBJ1-3; D remains ambiguous. CDR1 and CDR2 from the germline V gene are SGHRS and YFSETQ. This CDR3 comprises 15 residues. The V end lost 3 bases, the J end lost 0 bases, and 10 bases lay between the germline ends.

The chain recombines TRBV7-2 with TRBJ2-2, with TRBD2 identical over 10 bases. V lost 5 bases and J lost 4; bases outside the gene matches: 4. The CDR3 consists of 15 residues. CDR1 and CDR2 (germline): SGHTA, FQGNSA. CDR3 sequence reads: CASSDSGGSTGELFF. CDR3 DNA sequence: TGTGCCAGCAGCGATAGCGGGGGGTCCACCGGGGAGCTGTTTTTT.

V gene TRBV5-4 combines with J gene TRBJ1-1; D is undetermined. This CDR3 has 15 residues. The germline CDR1 and CDR2 sequences are SGHNT and YYREEE (reference sequence). V lost 4 bases to trimming and J lost 1 base, with 14 bases between them. CDR3 nucleotide sequence: TGTGCCAGCAGCCCTACCGCCAGGACGAACACTGAAGCTTTCTTT. Protein product: CASSPTARTNTEAFF.

The chain couples TRBV28 to TRBJ1-2, with 8 bases that match TRBD1. Germline loops: CDR1 MDHEN, CDR2 SYDVKM. The CDR3 has 12 residues. The V segment lost 4 bases and the J segment 6 bases; nucleotides outside the gene matches: 1. The CDR3: CASSSTGDGYTF. CDR3 in DNA: TGTGCCAGCAGTTCGACAGGGGATGGCTACACCTTC.

The chain employs TRBV4-2 and TRBJ1-5; no definite D call. Germline assignment: CDR1 LGHNA and CDR2 YNFKEQ. The V end lost 0 bases, the J end lost 0 bases, and 6 bases lay between the germline ends. This CDR3 is built from 15 residues. The CDR3: CASSQEGYSNQPQHF. The CDR3 nucleotides read TGTGCCAGCAGCCAAGAGGGTTATAGCAATCAGCCCCAGCATTTT.

The gene calls are TRBV30 and TRBJ1-3, with a possible D match to TRBD1 (6 bases). V was pared by 3 bases and J by 3 bases, with 9 bases between. Per germline, CDR1 GTSNPN and CDR2 SVGIG (reference sequence). The CDR3 has 13 residues. The CDR3 region has the DNA TGTGCCTGGAGGGGCAGGGGTGGAAACACCATATATTTT. It translates to CAWRGRGGNTIYF.

This chain links TRBV19 with TRBJ1-2, with TRBD1 matching 7 bases. The germline gives CDR1 LNHDA, CDR2 SQIVND (reference sequence). The CDR3 is made up of 15 amino acids. V was pared by 1 base and J by 6 bases, with 8 bases of the junction left unmatched. The CDR3 loop reads CASSIVTTGAHGYTF. The CDR3 nucleotides read TGTGCCAGTAGTATAGTTACTACAGGGGCCCATGGCTACACCTTC.

This clone was detected a few times. The rearrangement links TRBV12-3 or TRBV12-4 to TRBJ1-5; unclear D gene. This CDR3 has 12 residues. V shed 3 bases and J shed 7 bases, with 7 bases lying between them. The CDR3 is CASSLDWQPQHF. The CDR3 DNA follows: TGTGCCAGCAGTTTGGATTGGCAGCCCCAGCATTTT.

V usage is TRBV7-2 and J usage is TRBJ2-5, with D perhaps TRBD2 (7 bases). Germline V gives CDR1 SGHTA, CDR2 FQGNSA. CDR3 length: 14 amino acids. Deletions cut 3 bases from V and 5 bases from J, with 13 bases between. This CDR3 reads CASSFRGAGETQYF. The DNA of the CDR3 is TGTGCCAGCAGCTTCCGGGGGGCAGGGGAGACCCAGTACTTC.

The V call is TRBV5-1, the J call TRBJ2-7; a possible D gene is TRBD2 (6 bases). Trimming left V 3 bases short and J 2 bases short, with 9 bases between. CDR1 is SGHRS, CDR2 YFSETQ, per germline. This CDR3 contains 13 residues. Written as DNA, the CDR3 is TGCGCCAGCAGCTGGGACTCGACCTACGAGCAGTACTTC. It is translated as CASSWDSTYEQYF.

V gene TRBV5-1 combines with J gene TRBJ2-7, with 10 bases fitting TRBD2. Germline trimming cut 2 bases from V and 0 bases from J; bases unmatched to any gene: 2. The CDR3 sequence is 15 residues long. The germline CDR1 and CDR2 sequences are SGHRS and YFSETQ. The CDR3 coding sequence is TGCGCCAGCAGCTTTGCTAGCGGGGGCTCCTACGAGCAGTACTTC. Its translation is CASSFASGGSYEQYF.

This clone came up once. The V call is TRBV5-4, the J call TRBJ1-2, with 10 positions matching TRBD1. Unmatched junction bases numbered 9, after V lost 6 bases and J lost 4 bases. The germline CDR1 and CDR2 sequences are SGHNT and YYREEE (reference sequence). CDR3 length: 15 residues. For the CDR3, the DNA is TGTGCCAGCACCCCTGACAGGGGGCAGAGCTATGGCTACACCTTC. Protein product: CASTPDRGQSYGYTF.

This clone was found once. Other DNA sequences within the sample encode an identical CDR3. The V call is TRBV18, the J call TRBJ1-5, with a weak D call TRBD1 (6 bases). Looked up from germline, CDR1 is KGHSH and CDR2 is LQKENI. V was cut by 3 bases and J by 2 bases, with 8 bases left in between. The CDR3 loop spans 14 amino acids. The CDR3 nucleotides read TGTGCCAGCTCACCCCGACAGGGCAATCAGCCCCAGCATTTT. Translating it yields CASSPRQGNQPQHF.

The chain combines TRBV10-3 with TRBJ1-1, with no clear D. Germline lookup yields CDR1 ENHRY and CDR2 SYGVKD. The CDR3 sequence is 13 residues long. The germline V and J ends were trimmed by 8 bases and 6 bases, with 16 bases remaining between them. The CDR3 coding sequence is TGTGCCATCGCGGACGACGGGTGGGCTGAAGCTTTCTTT. It translates to CAIADDGWAEAFF.

The J gene is TRBJ1-2, the V gene TRBV6-6; D is ambiguous. V was shortened by 6 bases and J by 4 bases, with 18 bases between the two germline ends. Germline values: CDR1 MNHNY, CDR2 SVGAGI (reference sequence). The CDR3 spans 15 residues. As DNA, the CDR3 is TGTGCCAGCAGCCTCCTGCGAAGGGAAGGCTATGGCTACACCTTC. Protein product: CASSLLRREGYGYTF.

The rearrangement links TRBV6-6 to TRBJ2-7; D is perhaps TRBD1 (5 bases). The CDR3 length is 13 residues. From germline, CDR1 is MNHNY and CDR2 SVGAGI (reference sequence). V was clipped by 8 bases and J by 7 bases, with 18 bases between them. The CDR3 DNA reads as TGTGCCAGCTCTTCAGGGTTCCTACGGGAGCAGTACTTC. Amino acids: CASSSGFLREQYF.

The gene calls are TRBV18 and TRBJ1-4; 10 nucleotides match TRBD1. In germline, CDR1 is KGHSH, CDR2 LQKENI. Trimming cost V 6 bases and J 5 bases; bases outside gene matches: 0. This CDR3 is built from 13 residues. The CDR3 nucleotides read TGTGCCAGCTCGGGACAGGGGAATGAAAAACTGTTTTTT. Its protein is CASSGQGNEKLFF.

V gene TRBV24-1 combines with J gene TRBJ2-5; D call uncertain. Trimming took off 0 bases at V and 10 bases at J, with 5 bases between the two ends. The germline gives CDR1 KGHDR, CDR2 SFDVKD. The CDR3 is 11 amino acids. CDR3 sequence: CATSDLVGQYF. In nucleotides, the CDR3 is TGTGCCACCAGTGATTTGGTGGGCCAGTACTTC.

The chain carries TRBV5-8 and TRBJ1-1, with 9 nucleotides matching TRBD1. This CDR3 region has 15 residues. Germline values: CDR1 SGHTS, CDR2 YDEGEE. V lost 4 bases, J lost 5 bases, and 9 bases stayed unmatched. The CDR3 bases are TGTGCCAGCAGCCCCCTGGGACAGGGTGGGACTGAAGCTTTCTTT. Protein sequence: CASSPLGQGGTEAFF. The full variable domain, in which reference TRBV5-8 and TRBJ1-1 provide the parts outside the CDR3, is EAGVTQSPTHLIKTRGQQATLRCSPISGHTSVYWYQQALGLGLQFLLWYDEGEERNRGNFPPRFSGRQFPNYSSELNVNALELEDSALYLCASSPLGQGGTEAFFGQGTRLTVV.

For this clone: This CDR3 is also generated by other DNA sequences in the sample. CDR3 region: CASSLAGQGRSPLHF. DNA of the CDR3: TGCGCCAGCAGCTTGGCCGGGCAGGGGAGGTCACCCCTCCACTTT. The chain joins TRBV5-1 to TRBJ1-6; tentatively, D is TRBD1 (6 bases). The CDR3 is 15 residues long. Germline V CDR1 and CDR2: SGHRS, YFSETQ. Deletions cut 0 bases from V and 10 bases from J, with 14 bases between.